One and the same sample provided the 17 T cell receptor beta chains below, sequenced in a study of shared clonotypes between healthy human individuals. Generated by immunoSEQ multiplex PCR, the TCRdb table keeps only in-frame clones and is missing some. The sample has under 1 million clones; over 90% are singletons. The naive CD8 population came from CD45RO-negative cells selected for CCR7, without terminally differentiated effector memory CD45RA+ cells. The source material was naive CD8+ T cells sorted from blood. The receptors here all came from a man younger than 40 in good health.

This chain joins TRBV5-1 and TRBJ2-2; D is possibly TRBD2 (5 bases). Trimming shortened V by 0 bases and J by 5 bases, and 17 bases separated the two germline ends. This CDR3 has 17 residues. Per germline, CDR1 SGHRS and CDR2 YFSETQ. The CDR3 here is CASSLVMPHSGTGELFF. Written as DNA, the CDR3 is TGCGCCAGCAGCTTGGTGATGCCTCATTCGGGAACCGGGGAGCTGTTTTTT.

The chain employs TRBV5-6 and TRBJ2-2; D might be TRBD2 (6 bases). Trimming pared 3 bases from V and 2 bases from J, leaving 11 bases between. Germline V gene lookup returns CDR1 SGHDT and CDR2 YYEEEE. The CDR3 covers 15 residues. CDR3 bases: TGTGCCAGCAGCTATGGGACTTCTAACACCGGGGAGCTGTTTTTT. Translated, it gives CASSYGTSNTGELFF. Looking up the rest from reference TRBV5-6 and TRBJ2-2 gives the full variable domain: DAGVTQSPTHLIKTRGQQVTLRCSPKSGHDTVSWYQQALGQGPQFIFQYYEEEERQRGNFPDRFSGHQFPNYSSELNVNALLLGDSALYLCASSYGTSNTGELFFGEGSRLTVL.

V and J are TRBV27 and TRBJ1-2; 7 bases match TRBD1. The trim removed 1 base at V and 7 bases at J, leaving 15 bases unmatched. CDR1 is MNHEY and CDR2 is SMNVEV in the germline V gene (reference sequence). The CDR3 extends over 17 amino acids. Written as DNA, the CDR3 is TGTGCCAGCAGTTTATATGCCCCCGGCAGGGACAGATCTGGCTACACCTTC. Amino acid sequence: CASSLYAPGRDRSGYTF.

The V and J genes are TRBV9 and TRBJ2-3; TRBD1 matches at 8 bases. The CDR3 spans 15 residues. Per germline, CDR1 SGDLS and CDR2 YYNGEE. Trimming removed 2 bases from V and 3 bases from J; junction bases left unmatched: 5. CDR3 sequence reads: CASSVQGAPTDTQYF. CDR3 sequence (DNA): TGTGCCAGCAGCGTGCAGGGGGCGCCGACAGATACGCAGTATTTT.

This clone is a singleton in its sample. The rearrangement joins TRBV7-9 to TRBJ2-5; 11 bases are a match to TRBD1. Germline-derived CDR1 and CDR2 are SEHNR and FQNEAQ (reference sequence). With V trimmed by 4 bases and J by 7 bases, 2 bases remained unmatched. The CDR3 is made up of 13 amino acids. CDR3 protein: CASSSGQGATQYF. DNA of the CDR3: TGTGCCAGCAGCTCTGGACAGGGGGCGACCCAGTACTTC.

This clone was seen just once. Other DNA sequences in the same sample also yield this CDR3. The chain recombines TRBV28 with TRBJ2-2; 7 bases are shared with TRBD2. Germline V gives CDR1 MDHEN, CDR2 SYDVKM. The junction had 5 bases not matched to a gene; V was cut back by 2 bases and J by 8 bases. The CDR3 sequence is 14 residues long. The CDR3 spells CASSLRLASGELFF. Here the CDR3 DNA reads TGTGCCAGCAGTTTAAGACTAGCTTCGGGGGAGCTGTTTTTT.

At least ten counts were recorded for this clone. One end of the junction varies from germline; a read error may be responsible. CDR3: CASSHDPGTTNTGELFF. The CDR3 bases are TGTGCTAGCAGCCACGATCCCGGGACAACGAACACCGGGGAGCTGTTTTTT. V usage is TRBV7-7 and J usage is TRBJ2-2, with D possibly TRBD1 on 6 matching bases. The germline V gene encodes CDR1 SSHAT and CDR2 FNYEAQ (reference sequence). The CDR3 sequence is 17 residues long.

This clone was found many times. The V call is TRBV10-1, the J call TRBJ2-1; TRBD1 is a possible D gene (6 bases). The V end was cut by 3 bases, the J end by 2 bases, with 11 bases between. Germline V gene data show CDR1 as WNHNN and CDR2 as SYGVQD (reference sequence). The CDR3 length is 15 residues. The CDR3 nucleotides read TGCGCCAGCAGTGAACAACAGGGACCCTACAATGAGCAGTTCTTC. Its translation is CASSEQQGPYNEQFF.

The chain couples TRBV7-9 to TRBJ2-5; the match to TRBD2 covers 9 bases. V trimming: 8 bases; J trimming: 5 bases; junction bases outside the gene matches: 9. Germline V gene data show CDR1 as SEHNR and CDR2 as FQNEAQ (reference sequence). CDR3 size: 14 residues. CDR3 loop: CASRPVAGVETQYF. The CDR3 DNA follows: TGTGCCAGCCGACCTGTAGCGGGAGTGGAGACCCAGTACTTC.

The rearrangement links TRBV5-4 to TRBJ1-1, with 9 bases lining up with TRBD1. In germline, CDR1 is SGHNT, CDR2 YYREEE (reference sequence). V gave up 4 bases and J gave up 4 bases; unmatched junction bases: 5. The CDR3 runs to 14 residues. CDR3 sequence reads: CASSDWGQGTEAFF. The CDR3 DNA reads TGTGCCAGCAGCGATTGGGGACAGGGCACTGAAGCTTTCTTT.

The rearrangement uses TRBV7-9 and TRBJ2-7; 8 nucleotides align to TRBD1. Per germline, CDR1 SEHNR and CDR2 FQNEAQ (reference sequence). The length of the CDR3 is 17 residues. Trimming cost V 5 bases and J 1 base; bases outside gene matches: 13. CDR3 in amino acids: CASSPRTGTGNSYEQYF. The CDR3 DNA reads as TGTGCCAGCAGCCCCCGTACCGGGACAGGTAATTCCTACGAGCAGTACTTC.

This chain joins TRBV2 and TRBJ1-1; tentatively, D is TRBD1 (5 bases). The V end was cut by 9 bases, the J end by 5 bases, with 10 bases between. CDR3 length equals 11 residues. The germline V gene encodes CDR1 SNHLY and CDR2 FYNNEI. The CDR3 DNA follows: TGTGCCAGTACTTGGGGGACTGAAGCTTTCTTT. This gives the protein CASTWGTEAFF.

The chain carries TRBV5-6 and TRBJ1-5; 7 bases are shared with TRBD1. CDR1 is SGHDT, CDR2 YYEEEE, per germline. The CDR3 is made up of 14 amino acids. V shed 5 bases and J 3 bases; nucleotides not matched to a gene: 5. CDR3 nucleotides: TGTGCCAGCAGTCTAACAGGGGACAATCAGCCCCAGCATTTT. Its translation is CASSLTGDNQPQHF.

The rearrangement links TRBV2 to TRBJ2-7; no reliable D call. V lost 5 bases, J lost 2 bases, and 10 bases lay in between. CDR1 and CDR2 from the germline V gene are SNHLY and FYNNEI. The CDR3 covers 13 residues. CDR3 DNA sequence: TGTGCCAGCAGTCGACGGGCCCCCTACGAGCAGTACTTC. This gives the protein CASSRRAPYEQYF.

V is TRBV6-6 and J is TRBJ2-7; D is perhaps TRBD1 (6 bases). Germline-derived CDR1 and CDR2 are MNHNY and SVGAGI (reference sequence). The CDR3 totals 14 residues. Trimming took 5 bases from V and 0 from J, leaving 11 bases between them. The CDR3 is CASSGQQSSYEQYF. The DNA of the CDR3 is TGTGCCAGCAGTGGACAGCAAAGCTCCTACGAGCAGTACTTC.

The CDR3 loop is CASSVHQDESPDTQYF. The CDR3 DNA is TGTGCCAGCAGCGTACATCAGGACGAAAGCCCAGATACGCAGTATTTT. The genes are TRBV9 and TRBJ2-3; no clear D gene. The CDR3 sequence is 16 residues long. The V gene's germline CDR1 is SGDLS and CDR2 YYNGEE. Trimming removed 1 base from V and 4 bases from J, with 16 bases in between.

The chain has TRBV27 and TRBJ2-7; 7 nucleotides align to TRBD1. V lost 3 bases and J lost 2; bases outside the gene matches: 7. CDR1 is MNHEY and CDR2 is SMNVEV in the germline V gene (reference sequence). This CDR3 is built from 15 residues. This chain's CDR3 is CASSFRGTVPYEQYF. DNA of the CDR3: TGTGCCAGCAGTTTTAGGGGGACAGTCCCCTACGAGCAGTACTTC.